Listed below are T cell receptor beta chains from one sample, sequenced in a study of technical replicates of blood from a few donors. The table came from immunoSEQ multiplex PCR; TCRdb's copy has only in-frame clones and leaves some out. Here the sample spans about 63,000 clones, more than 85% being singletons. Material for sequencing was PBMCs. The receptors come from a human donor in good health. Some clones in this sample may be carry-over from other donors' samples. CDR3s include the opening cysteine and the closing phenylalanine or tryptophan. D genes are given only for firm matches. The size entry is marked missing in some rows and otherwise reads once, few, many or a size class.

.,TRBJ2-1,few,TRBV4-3,CASSQDMGGQYNEQFF,TGCGCCAGCAGCCAAGATATGGGGGGACAGTACAATGAGCAGTTCTTC
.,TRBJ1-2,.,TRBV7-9,CASSLASLGDYGYTF,TGTGCCAGCAGCTTAGCCTCTCTAGGGGACTATGGCTACACCTTC
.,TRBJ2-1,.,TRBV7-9,CASSLALGDGNEQFF,TGTGCCAGCAGCTTAGCGTTAGGGGATGGCAATGAGCAGTTCTTC
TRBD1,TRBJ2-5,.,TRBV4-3,CASSHWDREEETQYF,TGCGCCAGCAGCCACTGGGACAGGGAGGAGGAGACCCAGTACTTC
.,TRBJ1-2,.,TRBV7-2,CASSREGLYYGYTF,TGTGCCAGCAGTAGGGAGGGTTTGTACTATGGCTACACCTTC
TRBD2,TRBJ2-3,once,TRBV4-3,CASSQGIGGGYTDTQYF,TGCGCCAGCAGCCAGGGGATCGGGGGGGGATACACAGATACGCAGTATTTT
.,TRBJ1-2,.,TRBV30,CAGGWDYGYTF,TGTGCCGGGGGGTGGGACTATGGCTACACCTTC
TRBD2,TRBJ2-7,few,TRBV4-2,CASSQDITGTSFYYEQYF,TGTGCCAGCAGCCAAGACATCACCGGGACTAGCTTTTACTACGAGCAGTACTTC
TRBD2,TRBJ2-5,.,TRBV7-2,CASSTLSGRGETQYF,TGTGCCAGCAGCACCCTAAGCGGGAGGGGTGAGACCCAGTACTTC
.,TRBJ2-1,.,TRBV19,CASSKGPGGYNEQFF,TGTGCCAGTAGTAAGGGCCCCGGGGGATACAATGAGCAGTTCTTC
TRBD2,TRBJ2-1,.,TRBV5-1,CASSLVSVAGGPMNEQFF,TGCGCCAGCAGCTTGGTCTCCGTCGCGGGAGGGCCGATGAATGAGCAGTTCTTC
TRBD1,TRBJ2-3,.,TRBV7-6,CASSKVGQGRRDTQYF,TGTGCCAGCAGCAAAGTGGGACAGGGTAGGCGAGATACGCAGTATTTT
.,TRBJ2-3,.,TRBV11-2,CASSLGSGLGTDTQYF,TGTGCCAGCAGCTTAGGGAGTGGCCTCGGCACAGATACGCAGTATTTT
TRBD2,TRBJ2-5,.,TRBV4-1,CASSQKLAGQETQYF,TGCGCCAGCAGCCAAAAACTAGCGGGGCAAGAGACCCAGTACTTC
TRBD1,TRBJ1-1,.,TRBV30,CAWSRGQLNTEAFF,TGTGCCTGGAGTAGGGGGCAATTGAACACTGAAGCTTTCTTT
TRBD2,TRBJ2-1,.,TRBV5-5,CASSLFPGGHNEQFF,TGTGCCAGCAGCTTGTTCCCGGGAGGCCACAATGAGCAGTTCTTC
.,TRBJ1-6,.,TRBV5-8,CASSPAYNSPLHF,TGTGCCAGCAGCCCCGCGTATAATTCACCCCTCCACTTT
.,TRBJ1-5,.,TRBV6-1,CASSGQGRQPQHF,TGTGCCAGCAGTGGTCAGGGCCGTCAGCCCCAGCATTTT
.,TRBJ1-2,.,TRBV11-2,CASSSLKDSQNYGYTF,TGTGCCAGCAGCTCCCTCAAGGACAGTCAAAACTATGGCTACACCTTC
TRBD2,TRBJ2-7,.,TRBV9,CASSVDPGGRYEQYF,TGTGCCAGCAGCGTAGACCCGGGGGGGCGGTACGAGCAGTACTTC
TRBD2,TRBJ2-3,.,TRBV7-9,CASSPGTSGNPSTDTQYF,TGTGCCAGCAGCCCCGGGACTAGCGGTAACCCTAGCACAGATACGCAGTATTTT
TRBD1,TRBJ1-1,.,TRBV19,CASSITTGAEAFF,TGTGCCAGTAGTATCACGACAGGGGCTGAAGCTTTCTTT
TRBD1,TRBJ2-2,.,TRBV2,CAGLGQGHAGELFF,TGTGCCGGACTGGGACAGGGTCATGCCGGGGAGCTGTTTTTT
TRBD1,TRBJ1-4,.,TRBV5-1,CASSSGTGLGEKLFF,TGCGCCAGCAGCTCGGGGACAGGGTTAGGCGAAAAACTGTTTTTT
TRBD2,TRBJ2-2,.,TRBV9,CASSARLAGGPTGTGELFF,TGTGCCAGCAGCGCGAGGCTAGCGGGAGGGCCAACGGGCACCGGGGAGCTGTTTTTT
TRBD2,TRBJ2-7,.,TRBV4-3,CASSQDLPGLALGQYF,TGCGCCAGCAGCCAAGATCTCCCGGGACTAGCTCTTGGGCAATACTTC
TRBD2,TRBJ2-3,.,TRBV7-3,CASSLAGGIDTQYF,TGTGCCAGCAGCTTAGCGGGAGGGATAGATACGCAGTATTTT
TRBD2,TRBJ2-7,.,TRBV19,CASSIRLAGYEQYF,TGTGCCAGTAGTATACGACTAGCGGGGTACGAGCAGTACTTC
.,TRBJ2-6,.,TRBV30,CAWSGSGVRGANVLTF,TGTGCCTGGAGTGGTTCAGGGGTGAGAGGGGCCAACGTCCTGACTTTC
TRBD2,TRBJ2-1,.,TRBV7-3,CASRLTWTSGSGHEQFF,TGTGCCAGCAGGTTAACATGGACTAGCGGGAGCGGGCATGAGCAGTTCTTC
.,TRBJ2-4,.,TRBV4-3,CAQGLPGQSKNIQYF,TGCGCCCAGGGGTTGCCGGGCCAGTCCAAAAACATTCAGTACTTC
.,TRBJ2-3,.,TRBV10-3,CAISPDVARTTDTQYF,TGTGCCATCAGCCCAGACGTAGCGAGAACCACAGATACGCAGTATTTT
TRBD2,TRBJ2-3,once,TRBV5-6,CASNLAFSGGFTDTQYF,TGTGCCAGCAACCTGGCTTTTAGCGGGGGCTTCACAGATACGCAGTATTTT
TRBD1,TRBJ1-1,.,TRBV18,CASATTGRTEAFF,TGTGCCAGCGCTACGACAGGGAGGACTGAAGCTTTCTTT
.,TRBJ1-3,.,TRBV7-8,CASSLDPGRGNTIYF,TGTGCCAGCAGCTTAGATCCGGGTAGGGGAAACACCATATATTTT
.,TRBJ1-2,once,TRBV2,CASSPRSVSLNYGYTF,TGTGCCAGCAGTCCCCGGAGCGTCTCACTTAACTATGGCTACACCTTC
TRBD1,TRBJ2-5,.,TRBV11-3,CASSLGWTGGSETQYF,TGTGCCAGCAGCTTAGGATGGACAGGGGGAAGTGAGACCCAGTACTTC
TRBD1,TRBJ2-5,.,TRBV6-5,CASSYSGTGGGETQYF,TGTGCCAGCAGTTACTCGGGGACAGGGGGCGGAGAGACCCAGTACTTC
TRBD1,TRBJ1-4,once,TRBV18,CASSLQGPTNEKLFF,TGTGCCAGCTCACTACAGGGGCCAACTAATGAAAAACTGTTTTTT
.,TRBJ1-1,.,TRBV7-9,CASIPGQRNTEAFF,TGTGCCAGCATCCCGGGACAACGAAACACTGAAGCTTTCTTT
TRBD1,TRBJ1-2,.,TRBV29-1,CSVELGQGVDGYTF,TGCAGCGTTGAGCTGGGTCAGGGGGTAGATGGCTACACCTTC
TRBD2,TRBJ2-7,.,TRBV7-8,CASSIPPLRGTSGRIGHEQYF,TGTGCCAGCAGCATCCCCCCATTGAGAGGGACTAGCGGGAGAATTGGACACGAGCAGTACTTC
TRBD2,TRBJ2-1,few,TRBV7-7,CASSPSGGAHEQFF,TGTGCCAGCAGCCCGAGCGGGGGGGCCCATGAGCAGTTCTTC
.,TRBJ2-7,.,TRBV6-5,CASREPLAAYEQYF,TGTGCCAGCAGGGAACCACTAGCCGCCTACGAGCAGTACTTC
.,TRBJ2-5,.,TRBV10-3,CAISDQPTSHQETQYF,TGTGCCATCAGTGATCAACCTACGTCGCACCAAGAGACCCAGTACTTC
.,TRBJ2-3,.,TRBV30,CAWSAGDTQYF,TGTGCCTGGAGTGCGGGGGATACGCAGTATTTT
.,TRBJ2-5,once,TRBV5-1,CASSFGGQETQYF,TGCGCCAGCAGCTTCGGGGGTCAAGAGACCCAGTACTTC
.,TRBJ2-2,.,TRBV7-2,CASSPAGIRGYTGELFF,TGTGCCAGCAGCCCCGCCGGGATAAGGGGGTACACCGGGGAGCTGTTTTTT
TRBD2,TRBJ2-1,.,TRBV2,CASSYGLAVYNEQFF,TGTGCCAGCAGCTACGGACTAGCGGTCTACAATGAGCAGTTCTTC
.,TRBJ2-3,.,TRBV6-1,CATRDINTDTQYF,TGTGCCACCCGGGACATTAACACAGATACGCAGTATTTT
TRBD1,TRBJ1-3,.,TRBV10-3,CAISWTGVENTIYF,TGTGCCATCAGCTGGACAGGGGTGGAAAACACCATATATTTT
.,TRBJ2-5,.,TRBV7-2,CASSLPTARAQETQYF,TGTGCCAGCAGCCTTCCCACCGCGAGAGCCCAAGAGACCCAGTACTTC
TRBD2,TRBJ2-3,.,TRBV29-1,CSARGLAGSTDTQYF,TGCAGCGCAAGGGGACTAGCGGGATCCACAGATACGCAGTATTTT
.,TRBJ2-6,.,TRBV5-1,CASSPGSYSGANVLTF,TGCGCCAGCAGCCCCGGGTCGTACTCTGGGGCCAACGTCCTGACTTTC